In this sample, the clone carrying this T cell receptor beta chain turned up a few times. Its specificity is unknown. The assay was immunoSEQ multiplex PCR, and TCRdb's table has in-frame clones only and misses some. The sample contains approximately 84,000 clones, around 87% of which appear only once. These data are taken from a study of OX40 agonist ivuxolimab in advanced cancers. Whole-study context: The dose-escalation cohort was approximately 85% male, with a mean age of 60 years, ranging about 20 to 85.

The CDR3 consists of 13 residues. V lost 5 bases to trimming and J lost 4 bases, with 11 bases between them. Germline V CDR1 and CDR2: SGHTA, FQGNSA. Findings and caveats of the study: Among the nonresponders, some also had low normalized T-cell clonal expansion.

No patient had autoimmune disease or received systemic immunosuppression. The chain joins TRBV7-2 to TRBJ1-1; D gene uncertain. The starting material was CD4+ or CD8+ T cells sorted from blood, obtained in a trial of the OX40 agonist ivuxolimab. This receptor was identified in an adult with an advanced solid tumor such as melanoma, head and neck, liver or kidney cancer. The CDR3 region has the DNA TGTGCCAGCAGCGTTGGGGTTTCCACTGAAGCTTTCTTT. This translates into CASSVGVSTEAFF.